A selection of T cell receptor beta chains follows, all from one sample in a study of regulatory T cells in long-lasting Graves disease. TCRdb re-called the multiplex PCR reads through MiXCR, storing one row per CDR3 protein. The table shows approximately 390,000 distinct CDR3 sequences, with roughly 15% occurring only once. The sample was also linked to a second study, of T cells in Graves' hyperthyroidism and ophthalmopathy.

The input for sequencing was peripheral blood mononuclear cells (PBMCs), taken at new diagnosis, from a patient treated with antithyroid drugs. These receptors came from a woman between 18 and 30 years old with Graves disease. CDR3s leave out the opening cysteine and the closing phenylalanine or tryptophan. D genes are given only for firm matches.

>TRBD2|TRBV19
ASSGREWSRETQY
>NA|TRBV30
AWSEVETQY
>TRBD1|TRBV20-1
SAQGQGFQPQH
>NA|TRBV2
ASSVETVGNTIY
>NA|TRBV7-3
ASSLTGSRGETQY
>TRBD1|TRBV7-8
ASSLGTAAYQETQY
>TRBD1|TRBV6-1
ASSPRGQGIGELF
>TRBD2|TRBV7-8
ASSSQAAGGPHEQF
>NA|TRBV6-1
ASSEDRDAGDTQY
>TRBD2|TRBV7-2
ASSPRVRTSGLMSGELF
>NA|TRBV29-1
SVESGFGEKLF
>NA|TRBV14
ASSQDGRMGGTEAF
>TRBD1|TRBV20-1
SAPGQGRTEAF
>NA|TRBV6-5
ASSYIRNQPQH
>TRBD1|TRBV20-1
SARGQGAGQPQH
>TRBD2|TRBV5-8
ASSAVSSGRASITDTQY
>NA|TRBV11-2
ASSPFREDGYGYT
>NA|TRBV27
ASSSGLKQETQY
>NA|TRBV11-2
ASSLEIPYEQY
>TRBD1|TRBV6-2/TRBV6-3
ASSYGTGGVGQPQH